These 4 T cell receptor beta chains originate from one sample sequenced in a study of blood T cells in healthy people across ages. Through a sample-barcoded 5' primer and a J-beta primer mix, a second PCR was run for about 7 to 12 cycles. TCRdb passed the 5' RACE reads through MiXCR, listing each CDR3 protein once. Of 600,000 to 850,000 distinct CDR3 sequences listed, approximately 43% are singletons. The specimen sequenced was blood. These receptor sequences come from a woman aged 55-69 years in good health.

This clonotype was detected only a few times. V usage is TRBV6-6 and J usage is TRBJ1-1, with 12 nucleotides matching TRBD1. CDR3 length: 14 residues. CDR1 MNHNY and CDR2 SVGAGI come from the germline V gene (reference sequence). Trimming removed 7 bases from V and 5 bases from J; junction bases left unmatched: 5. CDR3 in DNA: TGTGCCAGCAATACGGGACAGGGGGCAACTGAAGCTTTCTTT. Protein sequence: CASNTGQGATEAFF.

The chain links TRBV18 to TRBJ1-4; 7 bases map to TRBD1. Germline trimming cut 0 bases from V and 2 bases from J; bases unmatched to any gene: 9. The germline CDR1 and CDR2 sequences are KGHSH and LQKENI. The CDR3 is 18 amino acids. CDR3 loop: CASSPPNLGQTTNEKLFF. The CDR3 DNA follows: TGTGCCAGCTCACCACCGAATTTGGGACAGACGACTAATGAAAAACTGTTTTTT. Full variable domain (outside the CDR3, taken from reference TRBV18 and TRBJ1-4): NAGVMQNPRHLVRRRGQEARLRCSPMKGHSHVYWYRQLPEEGLKFMVYLQKENIIDESGMPKERFSAEFPKEGPSILRIQQVVRGDSAAYFCASSPPNLGQTTNEKLFFGSGTQLSVL.

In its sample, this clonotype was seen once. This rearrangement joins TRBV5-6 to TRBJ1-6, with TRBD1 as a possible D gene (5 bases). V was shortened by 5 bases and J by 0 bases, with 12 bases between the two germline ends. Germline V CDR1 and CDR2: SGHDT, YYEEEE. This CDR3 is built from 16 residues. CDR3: CASRRDGSSYNSPLHF. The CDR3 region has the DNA TGTGCCAGCAGGCGGGACGGGAGCTCCTATAATTCACCCCTCCACTTT.

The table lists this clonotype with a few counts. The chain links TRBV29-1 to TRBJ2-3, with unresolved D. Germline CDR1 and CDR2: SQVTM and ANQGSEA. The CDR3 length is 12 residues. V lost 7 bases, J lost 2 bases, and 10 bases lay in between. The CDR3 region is CSAVVLTDTQYF. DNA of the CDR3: TGCAGCGCTGTTGTTCTCACAGATACGCAGTATTTT.